The 30 T cell receptor beta chains given below trace back to one sample, sequenced in a study of cytomegalovirus exposure and HLA in healthy donors. PCR was performed using 60 Vbeta and 13 Jbeta primers. Some clones are missing from TCRdb's copy, which holds only in-frame ones; the method was immunoSEQ multiplex PCR. The sample holds more than 95,000 clones, 60% to 80% seen once. Sequencing was done on a sample of PBMCs. The source of these receptors is a man aged 25-40 years in good health and CMV-seronegative.

In the case of this clone: Relative to the germline gene, one junction end is altered; a read error may explain this. Here the CDR3 DNA reads TGTTCCAGCAGCTCCGGGACTAACCTCGCTAACAATGAGCAGTTCTTC. Translating gives CSSSSGTNLANNEQFF. This rearrangement joins TRBV7-9 to TRBJ2-1; 7 nucleotides line up with TRBD2. Germline V gene lookup returns CDR1 SEHNR and CDR2 FQNEAQ (reference sequence). The CDR3 length is 16 residues.

The chain uses TRBV10-3 and TRBJ1-2; D not certain. Trimming took off 3 bases at V and 2 bases at J, with 16 bases between the two ends. This CDR3 contains 16 residues. Per germline, CDR1 ENHRY and CDR2 SYGVKD. For the CDR3, the DNA is TGTGCCATCAGTGACGGTCAGCGTGTCTCAAACTATGGCTACACCTTC. The encoded protein is CAISDGQRVSNYGYTF.

This rearrangement joins TRBV7-9 to TRBJ2-1; D gene unclear. This CDR3 is 16 amino acids long. V lost 0 bases to trimming and J lost 2 bases, with 11 bases between them. The germline CDR1 and CDR2 sequences are SEHNR and FQNEAQ (reference sequence). In DNA, the CDR3 is TGTGCCAGCAGCTTAGCGATTAAACCTACCTACAATGAGCAGTTCTTC. It yields the protein CASSLAIKPTYNEQFF.

The chain is built from TRBV29-1 and TRBJ1-1; D not resolved. Trimming took 4 bases from V and 5 from J, leaving 14 bases between them. Germline loops: CDR1 SQVTM, CDR2 ANQGSEA. This CDR3 comprises 13 residues. The CDR3 coding sequence is TGCAGCGTTGGGGGAAAGGGAGGGACTGAAGCTTTCTTT. Protein sequence: CSVGGKGGTEAFF.

The V gene is TRBV6-6, the J gene TRBJ2-3; D may be TRBD1 (5 bases). V lost 5 bases to trimming and J lost 1 base, with 7 bases between them. CDR3 size: 13 residues. Germline assignment: CDR1 MNHNY and CDR2 SVGAGI (reference sequence). The CDR3 region has the DNA TGTGCCAGCAGTCTCAGGGGCACAGATACGCAGTATTTT. Protein product: CASSLRGTDTQYF.

V is TRBV19 and J is TRBJ1-6, with 8 bases fitting TRBD1. Trimming cost V 6 bases and J 6 bases; bases outside gene matches: 1. Germline CDR1 is LNHDA and CDR2 is SQIVND (reference sequence). The CDR3 is made up of 13 amino acids. The CDR3 bases are TGTGCCAGTAGGACAGGGGTTAATTCACCCCTCCACTTT. Encoded protein: CASRTGVNSPLHF.

The chain uses TRBV5-1 and TRBJ2-2; D is unclear. V lost 0 bases and J 0 bases, leaving 9 bases between the germline ends. Per the germline V gene, CDR1 is SGHRS and CDR2 is YFSETQ. This CDR3 is 16 amino acids long. CDR3 in DNA: TGCGCCAGCAGCTTGGTTAGCCTAGCGAACACCGGGGAGCTGTTTTTT. It yields the protein CASSLVSLANTGELFF.

The V and J genes are TRBV30 and TRBJ2-5, with no clear D. V was clipped by 7 bases and J by 2 bases, with 11 bases between them. The CDR3 extends over 12 amino acids. CDR1 GTSNPN and CDR2 SVGIG come from the germline V gene (reference sequence). The CDR3 is CASRLLQETQYF. The DNA of the CDR3 is TGTGCCTCAAGACTCCTACAAGAGACCCAGTACTTC.

Relative to its sample, this clone is medium-sized. The chain is built from TRBV7-3 and TRBJ2-1; possible D gene TRBD1, 7 bases. Trimming took 5 bases from V and 1 from J, leaving 18 bases between them. CDR3 length equals 17 residues. Per the germline V gene, CDR1 is SGHTA and CDR2 is FQGTGA. This chain's CDR3 is CASSPQGRGVSYNEQFF. In nucleotides, the CDR3 is TGTGCCAGCAGCCCCCAAGGCAGGGGGGTATCCTACAATGAGCAGTTCTTC. The entire variable domain, with the rest obtained from reference TRBV7-3 and TRBJ2-1, is as follows: GAGVSQTPSNKVTEKGKYVELRCDPISGHTALYWYRQSLGQGPEFLIYFQGTGAADDSGLPNDRFFAVRPEGSVSTLKIQRTERGDSAVYLCASSPQGRGVSYNEQFFGPGTRLTVL.

V usage is TRBV6-5 and J usage is TRBJ2-2, with TRBD2 matching 8 bases. Trimming cost V 2 bases and J 7 bases; bases outside gene matches: 9. Per the germline V gene, CDR1 is MNHEY and CDR2 is SVGAGI. CDR3 length: 16 amino acids. CDR3 sequence reads: CASSYEGTRGGGELFF. CDR3 sequence (DNA): TGTGCCAGCAGTTACGAGGGGACTAGAGGAGGCGGGGAGCTGTTTTTT.

This chain connects TRBV19 to TRBJ2-5, with D possibly TRBD1 on 5 matching bases. V lost 6 bases and J lost 5, with 22 bases in between. Germline V gene lookup returns CDR1 LNHDA and CDR2 SQIVND (reference sequence). CDR3 length: 16 amino acids. The CDR3 sequence: CASRSLAGAEWETQYF. CDR3 DNA sequence: TGTGCCAGTAGGAGCCTGGCTGGGGCTGAGTGGGAGACCCAGTACTTC.

The chain is built from TRBV2 and TRBJ2-2; D possibly corresponds to TRBD1 (6 bases). V was cut by 5 bases and J by 0 bases, with 10 bases left in between. The CDR3 has 15 amino acids. Germline V gene data show CDR1 as SNHLY and CDR2 as FYNNEI. The CDR3 DNA reads as TGTGCCAGCAGTCCTCAGGGGTCGAACACCGGGGAGCTGTTTTTT. Translating gives CASSPQGSNTGELFF.

The V and J genes are TRBV7-3 and TRBJ2-3; tentative D call: TRBD2 (5 bases). The CDR3 covers 15 residues. The V end was cut by 5 bases, the J end by 0 bases, with 12 bases between. Germline lookup yields CDR1 SGHTA and CDR2 FQGTGA. In DNA form, the CDR3 reads TGTGCCAGCAGCAAACTAGGAGGTAGCACAGATACGCAGTATTTT. Protein sequence: CASSKLGGSTDTQYF.

The chain has TRBV28 and TRBJ2-1; the match to TRBD1 covers 7 bases. With 7 bases clipped from V and 5 bases from J, the junction kept 8 bases outside the gene matches. This CDR3 spans 14 amino acids. Per the germline V gene, CDR1 is MDHEN and CDR2 is SYDVKM. CDR3 in DNA: TGTGCCAGCATTTACCGGGACAGAGACAATGAGCAGTTCTTC. It specifies CASIYRDRDNEQFF.

The V gene is TRBV29-1, the J gene TRBJ2-1; 8 nucleotides line up with TRBD1. The germline CDR1 and CDR2 sequences are SQVTM and ANQGSEA. The V gene end was trimmed by 0 bases and the J gene end by 8 bases; junction bases not matched to a gene: 3. This CDR3 has 13 amino acids. CDR3 DNA sequence: TGCAGCGTTGAAGAGGACAGGGTTGATGAGCAGTTCTTC. Translated, it gives CSVEEDRVDEQFF.

The rearrangement links TRBV7-2 to TRBJ2-7; D is ambiguous. Germline CDR1 is SGHTA and CDR2 is FQGNSA. The CDR3 is made up of 15 amino acids. V lost 5 bases, J lost 6 bases, and 20 bases lay in between. CDR3 sequence (DNA): TGTGCCAGCAGCATAGTAAGACAATCCAAACCCGAGCAGTACTTC. Amino acids: CASSIVRQSKPEQYF.

The chain carries TRBV5-5 and TRBJ1-5; D may be TRBD1 (6 bases). The CDR3 runs 15 residues. Germline CDR1 SGHKS, CDR2 YYEKEE (reference sequence). Trimming shortened V by 7 bases and J by 3 bases, and 17 bases separated the two germline ends. As DNA, the CDR3 is TGTGCCAGCTCGGGGGGCGGAATGAACAATCAGCCCCAGCATTTT. Protein sequence: CASSGGGMNNQPQHF. The whole variable domain, filled in from reference TRBV5-5 and TRBJ1-5, reads DAGVTQSPTHLIKTRGQQVTLRCSPISGHKSVSWYQQVLGQGPQFIFQYYEKEERGRGNFPDRFSARQFPNYSSELNVNALLLGDSALYLCASSGGGMNNQPQHFGDGTRLSIL.

This clone was seen more than once but under ten times. This chain connects TRBV28 to TRBJ1-3; no definite D call. Trimming took 5 bases from V and 1 from J, leaving 12 bases between them. The CDR3 consists of 15 residues. Germline V gene lookup returns CDR1 MDHEN and CDR2 SYDVKM. The chain's CDR3 is CASSPLGRSGNTIYF. The CDR3 region has the DNA TGTGCCAGCAGTCCTCTGGGCAGGTCTGGAAACACCATATATTTT.

The chain has TRBV9 and TRBJ1-1; D possibly corresponds to TRBD1 (6 bases). Trimming cost V 0 bases and J 4 bases, with 16 bases left between them. The germline V gene encodes CDR1 SGDLS and CDR2 YYNGEE. The CDR3 sequence is 16 residues long. Here the CDR3 DNA reads TGTGCCAGCAGCGTAGGCCCGAGTATAGGGGGCACTGAAGCTTTCTTT. Protein: CASSVGPSIGGTEAFF.

V is TRBV7-2 and J is TRBJ1-2; TRBD1 matches 10 bases. J gave up 7 bases and V 1 base, and 6 bases lay outside the gene matches. Germline V lookup: CDR1 SGHTA, CDR2 FQGNSA. This CDR3 contains 15 residues. In DNA form, the CDR3 reads TGTGCCAGCAGCTTAGAGGGGGGACAGGGGTCTGGCTACACCTTC. Translated: CASSLEGGQGSGYTF.

The rearrangement uses TRBV7-2 and TRBJ2-1; D may be TRBD1 (6 bases). CDR3 size: 15 residues. The V gene lost 4 bases and the J gene lost 4 bases, with 14 bases spanning the gap. From germline, CDR1 is SGHTA and CDR2 FQGNSA. The CDR3 protein is CASSSDQGSYNEQFF. The DNA for the CDR3 is TGTGCCAGCAGCTCGGATCAGGGGTCGTACAATGAGCAGTTCTTC.

The V gene is TRBV7-2, the J gene TRBJ2-1, with a weak D call TRBD2 (5 bases). This CDR3 region has 16 residues. Germline V CDR1 and CDR2: SGHTA, FQGNSA. The germline V and J ends were trimmed by 4 bases and 0 bases, with 13 bases remaining between them. CDR3 in DNA: TGTGCCAGCAGCTGGCTGACTAACAGCTCCTACAATGAGCAGTTCTTC. Translation: CASSWLTNSSYNEQFF. The variable domain in full, completed from reference TRBV7-2 and TRBJ2-1, reads GAGVSQSPSNKVTEKGKDVELRCDPISGHTALYWYRQSLGQGLEFLIYFQGNSAPDKSGLPSDRFSAERTGGSVSTLTIQRTQQEDSAVYLCASSWLTNSSYNEQFFGPGTRLTVL.

V and J are TRBV5-1 and TRBJ1-2; D perhaps matches TRBD1 (5 bases). CDR1 and CDR2 (germline): SGHRS, YFSETQ. V lost 2 bases, J lost 8 bases, and 16 bases lay in between. The CDR3 length is 14 residues. The CDR3 spells CASSLGQGDSGYTF. Written as DNA, the CDR3 is TGCGCCAGCAGCTTAGGGCAGGGCGATTCCGGCTACACCTTC.

This clone has a handful of counts. The CDR3 here is CASSLEGQGSPLHF. The DNA for the CDR3 is TGCGCCAGCAGCTTGGAGGGACAGGGATCACCCCTCCACTTT. The chain uses TRBV5-1 and TRBJ1-6, with 9 nucleotides matching TRBD1. Trimming removed 0 bases from V and 10 bases from J; junction bases left unmatched: 2. The germline CDR1 and CDR2 sequences are SGHRS and YFSETQ. The CDR3 is 14 residues long. Full variable domain (remainder filled in from reference TRBV5-1 and TRBJ1-6): KAGVTQTPRYLIKTRGQQVTLSCSPISGHRSVSWYQQTPGQGLQFLFEYFSETQRNKGNFPGRFSGRQFSNSRSEMNVSTLELGDSALYLCASSLEGQGSPLHFGNGTRLTVT.

The chain carries TRBV10-3 and TRBJ2-5; possible D gene TRBD2, 6 bases. Trimming cost V 2 bases and J 10 bases, with 11 bases left between them. The CDR3 sequence is 12 residues long. The germline CDR1 and CDR2 sequences are ENHRY and SYGVKD. The CDR3 nucleotides are TGTGCCATCAGTGAGGAGTTGGGGGGCCAGTACTTC. This codes for CAISEELGGQYF.

This clone was detected only once. This rearrangement joins TRBV5-4 to TRBJ2-2; D is perhaps TRBD1 (6 bases). The CDR3 loop spans 15 amino acids. Germline assignment: CDR1 SGHNT and CDR2 YYREEE (reference sequence). V was trimmed by 0 bases and J by 4 bases, leaving 10 bases between them. CDR3 DNA: TGTGCCAGCAGCTTGGCTGACAGGACCACCGGGGAGCTGTTTTTT. It codes for CASSLADRTTGELFF.

This clone was detected only once. This chain joins TRBV6-1 and TRBJ1-1; 7 bases are shared with TRBD1. The germline CDR1 and CDR2 sequences are MNHNS and SASEGT. The CDR3 extends over 12 amino acids. Trimming took 3 bases from V and 7 from J; bases not matched to a gene: 2. The CDR3 bases are TGTGCCAGCAGTGAGAACAGGGGTGAAGCTTTCTTT. This codes for CASSENRGEAFF.

This clone was seen a few times. The rearrangement joins TRBV4-2 to TRBJ1-1; D is unresolved. V lost 1 base to trimming and J lost 1 base, with 7 bases between them. The germline CDR1 and CDR2 sequences are LGHNA and YNFKEQ. The CDR3 has 14 amino acids. The CDR3 DNA sequence: TGTGCCAGCAGCCAAGTTTCCGGGAACACTGAAGCTTTCTTT. Its translation: CASSQVSGNTEAFF.

The V gene is TRBV6-1, the J gene TRBJ1-3, with D possibly matching TRBD1 (5 bases). Germline lookup yields CDR1 MNHNS and CDR2 SASEGT. Trimming shortened V by 2 bases and J by 3 bases, and 11 bases separated the two germline ends. CDR3 size: 15 residues. Here the CDR3 reads CASSERWQGGNTIYF. The CDR3 DNA reads as TGTGCCAGCAGTGAACGGTGGCAGGGTGGAAACACCATATATTTT.

CDR3 residues: CAISGQGNYEQYF. In nucleotides, the CDR3 is TGTGCCATCAGCGGACAGGGGAACTACGAGCAGTACTTC. The chain links TRBV10-3 to TRBJ2-7; 9 bases are a match to TRBD1. CDR3 length: 13 amino acids. V was pared by 6 bases and J by 3 bases, with 3 bases of the junction left unmatched. Germline loops: CDR1 ENHRY, CDR2 SYGVKD.